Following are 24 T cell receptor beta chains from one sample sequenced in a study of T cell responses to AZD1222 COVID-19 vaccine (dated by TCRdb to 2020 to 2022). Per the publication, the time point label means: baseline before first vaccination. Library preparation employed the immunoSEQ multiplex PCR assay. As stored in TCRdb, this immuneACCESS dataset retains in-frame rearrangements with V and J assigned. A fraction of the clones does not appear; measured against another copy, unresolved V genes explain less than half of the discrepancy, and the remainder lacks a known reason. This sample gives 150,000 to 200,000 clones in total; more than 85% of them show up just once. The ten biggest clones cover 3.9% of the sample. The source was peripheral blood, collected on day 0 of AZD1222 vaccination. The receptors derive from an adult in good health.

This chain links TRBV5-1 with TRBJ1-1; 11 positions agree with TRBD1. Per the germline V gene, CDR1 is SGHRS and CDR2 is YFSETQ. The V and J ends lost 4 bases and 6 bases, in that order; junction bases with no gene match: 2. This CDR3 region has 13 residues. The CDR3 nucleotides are TGCGCCAGCAGCCTGGACAGGGGGCCTGAAGCTTTCTTT. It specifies CASSLDRGPEAFF.

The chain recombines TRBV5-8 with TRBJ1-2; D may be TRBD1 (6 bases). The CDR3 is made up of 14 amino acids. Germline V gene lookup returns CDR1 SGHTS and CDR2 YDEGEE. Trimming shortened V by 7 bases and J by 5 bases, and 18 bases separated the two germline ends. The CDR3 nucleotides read TGTGCCAGCCGCCAGGGGACTTCGGGTTATGGCTACACCTTC. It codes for CASRQGTSGYGYTF.

CDR3 region: CASNPGHRNTEAFF. For the CDR3, the DNA is TGCGCCAGCAATCCAGGTCACCGGAACACTGAAGCTTTCTTT. The J gene is TRBJ1-1, the V gene TRBV10-1; D is ambiguous. In germline, CDR1 is WNHNN, CDR2 SYGVQD (reference sequence). The CDR3 sequence is 14 residues long. Trimming pared 7 bases from V and 1 base from J, leaving 13 bases between.

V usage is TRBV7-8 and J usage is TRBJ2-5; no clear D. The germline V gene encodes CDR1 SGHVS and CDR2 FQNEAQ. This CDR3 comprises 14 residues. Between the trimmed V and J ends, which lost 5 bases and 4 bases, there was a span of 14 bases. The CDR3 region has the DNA TGTGCCAGCAGCCCAGAGGACGTCTCAGAGACCCAGTACTTC. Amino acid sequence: CASSPEDVSETQYF.

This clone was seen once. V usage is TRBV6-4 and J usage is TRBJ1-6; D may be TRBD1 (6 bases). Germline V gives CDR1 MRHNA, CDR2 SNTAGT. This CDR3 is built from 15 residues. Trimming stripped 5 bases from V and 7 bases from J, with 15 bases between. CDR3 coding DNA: TGTGCCAGCAGTTCTACAGGGTTTGGGAATTCACCCCTCCACTTT. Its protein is CASSSTGFGNSPLHF.

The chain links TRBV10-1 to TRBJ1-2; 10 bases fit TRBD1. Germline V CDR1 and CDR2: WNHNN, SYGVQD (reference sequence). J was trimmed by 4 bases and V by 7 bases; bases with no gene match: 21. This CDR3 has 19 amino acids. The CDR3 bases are TGCGCCAGCATCCTTCATCGGACAGGGGGTACATGTACCGTCTATGGCTACACCTTC. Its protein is CASILHRTGGTCTVYGYTF.

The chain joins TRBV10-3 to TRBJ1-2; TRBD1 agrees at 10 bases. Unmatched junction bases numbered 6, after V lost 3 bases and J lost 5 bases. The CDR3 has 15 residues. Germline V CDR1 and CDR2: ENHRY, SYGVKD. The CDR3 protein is CAISDPGTGAYGYTF. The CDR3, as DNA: TGTGCCATCAGTGACCCCGGGACAGGGGCGTATGGCTACACCTTC.

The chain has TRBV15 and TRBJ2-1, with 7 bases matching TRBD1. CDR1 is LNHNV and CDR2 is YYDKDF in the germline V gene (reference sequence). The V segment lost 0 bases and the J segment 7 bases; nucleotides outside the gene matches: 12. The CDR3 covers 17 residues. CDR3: CATSRERLGGRLNEQFF. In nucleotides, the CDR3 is TGTGCCACCAGCAGAGAGAGGTTAGGGGGCCGGCTGAATGAGCAGTTCTTC.

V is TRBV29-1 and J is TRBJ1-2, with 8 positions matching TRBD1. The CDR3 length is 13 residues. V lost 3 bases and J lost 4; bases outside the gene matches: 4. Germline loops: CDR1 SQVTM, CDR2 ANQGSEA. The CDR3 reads CSVDRTGTYGYTF. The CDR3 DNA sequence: TGCAGCGTTGATCGGACAGGGACCTATGGCTACACCTTC.

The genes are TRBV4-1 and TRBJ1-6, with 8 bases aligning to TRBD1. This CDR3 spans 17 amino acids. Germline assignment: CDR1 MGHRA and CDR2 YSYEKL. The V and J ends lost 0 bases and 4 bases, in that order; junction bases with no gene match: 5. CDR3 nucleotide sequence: TGCGCCAGCAGCCAAGATGTACAGGGGGTATATAATTCACCCCTCCACTTT. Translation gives CASSQDVQGVYNSPLHF.

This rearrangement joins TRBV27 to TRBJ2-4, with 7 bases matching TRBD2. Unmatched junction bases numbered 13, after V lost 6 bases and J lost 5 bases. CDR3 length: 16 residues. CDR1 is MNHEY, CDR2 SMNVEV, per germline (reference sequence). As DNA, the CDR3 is TGTGCCAGCAGGAGCGGGACCGCCAATTCGCAAAACATTCAGTACTTC. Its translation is CASRSGTANSQNIQYF.

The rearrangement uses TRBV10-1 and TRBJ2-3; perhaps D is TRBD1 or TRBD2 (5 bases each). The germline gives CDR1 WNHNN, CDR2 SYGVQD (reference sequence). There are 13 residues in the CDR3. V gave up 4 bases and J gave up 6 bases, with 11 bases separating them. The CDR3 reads CASSVGTRDTQYF. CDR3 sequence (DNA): TGCGCCAGCAGTGTCGGGACCCGGGATACGCAGTATTTT.

CDR3 sequence: CASSPGQGGYGYTF. The CDR3 DNA sequence: TGTGCCAGCAGCCCGGGACAGGGTGGCTATGGCTACACCTTC. V is TRBV5-6 and J is TRBJ1-2; 9 bases align to TRBD1. Trimming at V came to 4 bases and at J to 4 bases, leaving 5 bases not matched to a gene. This CDR3 is built from 14 residues. CDR1 is SGHDT, CDR2 YYEEEE, per germline.

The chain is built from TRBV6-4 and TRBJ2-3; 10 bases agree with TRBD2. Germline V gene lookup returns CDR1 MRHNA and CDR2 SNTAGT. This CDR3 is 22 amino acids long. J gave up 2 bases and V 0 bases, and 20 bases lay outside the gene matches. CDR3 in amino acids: CASSDSNSPGLAGETHTDTQYF. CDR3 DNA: TGTGCCAGCAGTGACTCGAATTCCCCCGGGCTAGCGGGGGAAACCCACACAGATACGCAGTATTTT.

This CDR3 reads CASSLEPDQETQYF. As DNA, the CDR3 is TGCGCCAGCAGCTTGGAGCCAGATCAAGAGACCCAGTACTTC. The rearrangement uses TRBV5-1 and TRBJ2-5; D ambiguous. Deletions cut 0 bases from V and 2 bases from J, with 8 bases between. The CDR3 totals 14 residues. Germline V gene sequence: CDR1 SGHRS, CDR2 YFSETQ.

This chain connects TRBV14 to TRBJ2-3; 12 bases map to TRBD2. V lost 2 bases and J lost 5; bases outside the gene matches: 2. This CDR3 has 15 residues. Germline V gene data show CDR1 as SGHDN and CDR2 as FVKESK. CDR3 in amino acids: CASSQLTSGRDTQYF. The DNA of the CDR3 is TGTGCCAGCAGCCAATTGACTAGCGGGAGAGATACGCAGTATTTT.

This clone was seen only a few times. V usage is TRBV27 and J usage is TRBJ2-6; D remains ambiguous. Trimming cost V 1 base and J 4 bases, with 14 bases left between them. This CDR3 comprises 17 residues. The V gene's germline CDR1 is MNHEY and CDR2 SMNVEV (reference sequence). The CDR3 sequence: CASSLLSSSSGANVLTF. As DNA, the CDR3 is TGTGCCAGCAGTTTATTGTCGTCAAGCTCGGGGGCCAACGTCCTGACTTTC.

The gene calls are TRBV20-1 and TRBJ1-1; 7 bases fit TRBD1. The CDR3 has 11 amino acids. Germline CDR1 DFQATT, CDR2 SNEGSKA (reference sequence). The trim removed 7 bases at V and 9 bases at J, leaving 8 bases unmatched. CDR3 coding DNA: TGCAGTGGAGGCCAGGGGGTGAAAGCTTTCTTT. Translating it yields CSGGQGVKAFF.

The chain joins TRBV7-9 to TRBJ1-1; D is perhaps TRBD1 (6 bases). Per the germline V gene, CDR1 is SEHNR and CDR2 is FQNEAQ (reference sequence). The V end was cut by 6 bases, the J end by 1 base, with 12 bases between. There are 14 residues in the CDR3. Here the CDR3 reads CASRTGQKNTEAFF. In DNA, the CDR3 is TGTGCCAGCAGGACCGGACAGAAGAACACTGAAGCTTTCTTT.

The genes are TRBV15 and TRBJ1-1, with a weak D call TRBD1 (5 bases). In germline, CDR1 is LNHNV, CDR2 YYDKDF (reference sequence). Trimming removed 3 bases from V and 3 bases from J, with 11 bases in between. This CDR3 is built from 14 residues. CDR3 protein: CATSRPGLHTEAFF. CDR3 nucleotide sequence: TGTGCCACCAGCAGGCCGGGACTCCACACTGAAGCTTTCTTT.

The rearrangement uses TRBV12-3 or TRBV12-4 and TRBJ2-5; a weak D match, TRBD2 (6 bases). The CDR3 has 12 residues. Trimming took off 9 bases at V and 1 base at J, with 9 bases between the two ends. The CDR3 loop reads CASGTPQETQYF. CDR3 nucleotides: TGTGCCAGTGGGACTCCCCAAGAGACCCAGTACTTC.

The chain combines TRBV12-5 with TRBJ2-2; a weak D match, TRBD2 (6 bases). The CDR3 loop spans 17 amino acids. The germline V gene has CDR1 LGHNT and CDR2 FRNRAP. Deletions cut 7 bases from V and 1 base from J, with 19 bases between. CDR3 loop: CASALTGASENTGELFF. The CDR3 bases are TGTGCTAGTGCTCTTACCGGGGCTAGCGAGAACACCGGGGAGCTGTTTTTT.

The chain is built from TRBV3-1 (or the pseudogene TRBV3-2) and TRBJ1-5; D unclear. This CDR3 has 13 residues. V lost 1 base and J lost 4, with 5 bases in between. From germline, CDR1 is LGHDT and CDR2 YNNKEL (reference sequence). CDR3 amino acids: CASSQAENQPQHF. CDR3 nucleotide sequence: TGTGCCAGCAGCCAAGCTGAAAATCAGCCCCAGCATTTT.

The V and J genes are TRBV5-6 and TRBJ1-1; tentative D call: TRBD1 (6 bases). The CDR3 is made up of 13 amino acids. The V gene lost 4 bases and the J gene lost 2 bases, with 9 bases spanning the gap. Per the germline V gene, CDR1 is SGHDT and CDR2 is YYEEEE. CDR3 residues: CASSEGGNTEAFF. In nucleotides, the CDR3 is TGTGCCAGCAGCGAGGGGGGAAACACTGAAGCTTTCTTT.